One sample yielded the 21 T cell receptor beta chains listed below, sequenced in a study of blood T cell repertoires in COVID-19 (dated by TCRdb to between 2020 and 2021). The library relied on the immunoSEQ multiplex PCR assay. TCRdb re-hosts the immuneACCESS table, in-frame sequences only. Its copies lack some clones; in the studies checked, an unresolved V gene accounts for under half of them, and the cause for the rest is not known. Across this sample there are over 200,000 clones, with 70% to 90% seen only once. The ten largest clones capture approximately 8% of the sample. Sequencing was performed on peripheral blood. The origin of the receptors is a woman aged 45 to 65 with active or convalescent COVID-19.

This clone was recorded only once. The chain is built from TRBV6-5 and TRBJ1-5; D gene unclear. From germline, CDR1 is MNHEY and CDR2 SVGAGI. The CDR3 contains 12 residues. This chain's CDR3 is CASGSGDQPQHF. The CDR3 DNA reads as TGTGCTAGCGGGTCAGGTGATCAGCCCCAGCATTTT.

This sequence joins TRBV10-1 and TRBJ2-1, with 7 bases aligning to TRBD1. The ends lost 6 bases at V and 7 bases at J; junction bases unmatched: 9. Germline V lookup: CDR1 WNHNN, CDR2 SYGVQD (reference sequence). The CDR3 is 14 amino acids. The CDR3 nucleotides read TGCGCCAGCAGCAAGGGGGCTGTTGGGAATGAGCAGTTCTTC. It encodes CASSKGAVGNEQFF.

The genes are TRBV10-2 and TRBJ1-5; unclear D gene. Per the germline V gene, CDR1 is WSHSY and CDR2 is SAAADI. Trimming pared 6 bases from V and 0 bases from J, leaving 9 bases between. CDR3 size: 14 residues. The CDR3 sequence is CASSAQNSNQPQHF. The CDR3 DNA is TGCGCCAGCAGCGCACAGAATAGCAATCAGCCCCAGCATTTT.

The chain couples TRBV11-2 to TRBJ2-3, with 8 bases that match TRBD1. J lost 5 bases, V lost 4 bases, and 5 bases had no gene match. The germline V gene encodes CDR1 SGHAT and CDR2 FQNNGV. The CDR3 extends over 14 amino acids. The CDR3 nucleotides read TGTGCCAGCAGCTCAGGACAGGGTGGAGATACGCAGTATTTT. As protein: CASSSGQGGDTQYF.

The chain is built from TRBV29-1 and TRBJ2-5, with D possibly being TRBD2 (6 bases). Germline V CDR1 and CDR2: SQVTM, ANQGSEA. CDR3 length: 14 residues. V gave up 5 bases and J gave up 2 bases, with 15 bases separating them. CDR3 sequence: CSVRGRLQQETQYF. CDR3 in DNA: TGCAGCGTTCGGGGGAGGCTCCAACAAGAGACCCAGTACTTC.

The chain couples TRBV2 to TRBJ1-1; 7 bases are a match to TRBD1. Germline CDR1 is SNHLY and CDR2 is FYNNEI. J was trimmed by 2 bases and V by 5 bases; bases with no gene match: 5. The CDR3 totals 14 residues. Here the CDR3 reads CASSPRDSNTEAFF. CDR3 nucleotides: TGTGCCAGCAGTCCCCGGGACAGCAACACTGAAGCTTTCTTT.

The chain couples TRBV7-6 to TRBJ2-2, with 9 bases lining up with TRBD2. V lost 6 bases to trimming and J lost 2 bases; unmatched junction nucleotides: 7. Germline CDR1 and CDR2: SGHVS and FNYEAQ. CDR3 length: 16 residues. CDR3: CASRPGTSRNTGELFF. The CDR3 DNA sequence: TGTGCCAGCAGACCAGGGACTAGCCGTAACACCGGGGAGCTGTTTTTT.

The chain employs TRBV5-1 and TRBJ2-1; D may be TRBD2 (6 bases). V was pared by 0 bases and J by 8 bases, with 12 bases between. The CDR3 runs to 14 residues. Germline V CDR1 and CDR2: SGHRS, YFSETQ. The CDR3 spells CASSLAGVEDEQFF. CDR3 nucleotide sequence: TGCGCCAGCAGCTTGGCGGGGGTGGAGGATGAGCAGTTCTTC.

The V gene is TRBV19, the J gene TRBJ2-1; a weak D match, TRBD1 (6 bases). Germline V gene lookup returns CDR1 LNHDA and CDR2 SQIVND (reference sequence). With 5 bases removed from V and 4 bases from J, the gap between germline ends came to 9 bases. This CDR3 spans 13 amino acids. CDR3 DNA: TGTGCCAGTAGTTCAAGGGGGTACAATGAGCAGTTCTTC. Residues: CASSSRGYNEQFF. The whole variable domain, filled in from reference TRBV19 and TRBJ2-1, reads DGGITQSPKYLFRKEGQNVTLSCEQNLNHDAMYWYRQDPGQGLRLIYYSQIVNDFQKGDIAEGYSVSREKKESFPLTVTSAQKNPTAFYLCASSSRGYNEQFFGPGTRLTVL.

The rearrangement uses TRBV18 and TRBJ2-2, with 9 bases matching TRBD1. The V gene's germline CDR1 is KGHSH and CDR2 LQKENI. Unmatched junction bases numbered 5, after V lost 4 bases and J lost 2 bases. The CDR3 has 16 amino acids. The CDR3 DNA follows: TGTGCCAGCTCACTTCAGGGACAGGGAAACACCGGGGAGCTGTTTTTT. This gives the protein CASSLQGQGNTGELFF.

This sequence joins TRBV4-2 and TRBJ2-7, with TRBD1 identical over 12 bases. Germline lookup yields CDR1 LGHNA and CDR2 YNFKEQ. The CDR3 runs 18 residues. V was pared by 3 bases and J by 9 bases, with 18 bases of the junction left unmatched. In DNA, the CDR3 is TGTGCCAGCAGCCAGTCCGGGACAGGGGGCATAGCGGGAGTCGCGCAGTACTTC. Its translation: CASSQSGTGGIAGVAQYF.

V gene TRBV6-5 combines with J gene TRBJ1-5; TRBD1 matches 7 bases. Germline assignment: CDR1 MNHEY and CDR2 SVGAGI. The length of the CDR3 is 13 residues. Unmatched junction bases numbered 5, after V lost 6 bases and J lost 6 bases. The CDR3 loop reads CASSPQGSQPQHF. CDR3 sequence (DNA): TGTGCCAGCAGCCCACAGGGGTCTCAGCCCCAGCATTTT.

The chain couples TRBV6-4 to TRBJ2-2; TRBD2 aligns across 7 bases. CDR3 size: 14 residues. V lost 10 bases and J lost 0; bases outside the gene matches: 5. CDR1 and CDR2 from the germline V gene are MRHNA and SNTAGT. The CDR3 is CAIKRGTNTGELFF. CDR3 in DNA: TGTGCCATCAAGCGGGGAACGAACACCGGGGAGCTGTTTTTT.

This clone is medium-sized within its sample. This sequence joins TRBV9 and TRBJ2-7; 7 bases are a match to TRBD1. The CDR3 length is 14 residues. Germline trimming cut 4 bases from V and 7 bases from J; bases unmatched to any gene: 11. Germline values: CDR1 SGDLS, CDR2 YYNGEE. CDR3 region: CASSLSYRGGEQYF. CDR3 nucleotide sequence: TGTGCCAGCAGCCTTTCTTACAGGGGTGGAGAGCAGTACTTC.

This rearrangement joins TRBV11-2 to TRBJ2-5; TRBD2 agrees at 8 bases. The CDR3 is 15 residues long. Germline assignment: CDR1 SGHAT and CDR2 FQNNGV. The V gene end was trimmed by 3 bases and the J gene end by 5 bases; junction bases not matched to a gene: 8. Here the CDR3 DNA reads TGTGCCAGCAGCTTCGACCACGGGGGGGCCGAGACCCAGTACTTC. As protein: CASSFDHGGAETQYF. Filled out from reference TRBV11-2 and TRBJ2-5, the complete variable domain reads EAGVAQSPRYKIIEKRQSVAFWCNPISGHATLYWYQQILGQGPKLLIQFQNNGVVDDSQLPKDRFSAERLKGVDSTLKIQPAKLEDSAVYLCASSFDHGGAETQYFGPGTRLLVL.

This chain connects TRBV28 to TRBJ1-5; possible D gene TRBD1, 5 bases. The CDR3 length is 14 residues. The V gene's germline CDR1 is MDHEN and CDR2 SYDVKM. V was clipped by 7 bases and J by 4 bases, with 14 bases between them. CDR3 bases: TGTGCCAGCACCCCGGCAGGGAATAATCAGCCCCAGCATTTT. It specifies CASTPAGNNQPQHF.

The V call is TRBV18, the J call TRBJ2-1; D may be TRBD2 (5 bases). The CDR3 has 14 residues. Germline assignment: CDR1 KGHSH and CDR2 LQKENI. V dropped 1 base and J dropped 10 bases, with 14 bases sitting between them. The CDR3 here is CASSPLSSGSEQFF. CDR3 coding DNA: TGTGCCAGCTCACCACTTAGTTCGGGATCCGAGCAGTTCTTC.

The chain links TRBV5-4 to TRBJ1-2, with D unresolved. CDR1 is SGHNT and CDR2 is YYREEE in the germline V gene (reference sequence). This CDR3 spans 14 amino acids. V lost 2 bases to trimming and J lost 0 bases, with 8 bases between them. The CDR3 loop reads CASSLIQANYGYTF. CDR3 DNA sequence: TGTGCCAGCAGCTTAATCCAGGCTAACTATGGCTACACCTTC.

About this clone: In the same sample, other DNA sequences code for this CDR3. The chain couples TRBV5-1 to TRBJ1-5, with 9 bases matching TRBD1. Germline values: CDR1 SGHRS, CDR2 YFSETQ. Trimming removed 4 bases from V and 7 bases from J; junction bases left unmatched: 6. The CDR3 totals 14 residues. The DNA for the CDR3 is TGCGCCAGCAGCCCCGGGACAGGGACACAGCCCCAGCATTTT. Translated, it gives CASSPGTGTQPQHF.

This rearrangement joins TRBV19 to TRBJ1-5, with D possibly being TRBD1 (5 bases). The V gene lost 3 bases and the J gene lost 0 bases, with 15 bases spanning the gap. CDR1 LNHDA and CDR2 SQIVND come from the germline V gene (reference sequence). This CDR3 has 17 amino acids. The CDR3 loop is CASSMGSSTDSNQPQHF. CDR3 nucleotides: TGTGCCAGTAGTATGGGGTCTTCGACAGATAGCAATCAGCCCCAGCATTTT.

The chain combines TRBV4-1 with TRBJ2-3, with 15 bases identical to TRBD2. Germline trimming cut 4 bases from V and 6 bases from J; bases unmatched to any gene: 5. CDR1 and CDR2 from the germline V gene are MGHRA and YSYEKL. The CDR3 is 16 amino acids. The chain's CDR3 is CASSRGGTSGRDTQYF. The DNA of the CDR3 is TGCGCCAGCAGCCGCGGGGGGACTAGCGGGAGGGATACGCAGTATTTT.